The 21 T cell receptor beta chains listed next were all sequenced from one sample in a study of T cell changes during pregnancy in multiple sclerosis. This table comes from immunoSEQ multiplex PCR, and its TCRdb copy is limited to in-frame clones, with some not included. In the table there are over 70,000 clones, over 80% of which are singletons. Here the sequenced sample was peripheral blood, taken in the third trimester of pregnancy. Every receptor here comes from a female donor in good health, enrolled as a control in a pregnancy study.

The V call is TRBV20-1, the J call TRBJ1-2, with no clear D. This CDR3 is built from 9 residues. Trimming removed 7 bases at V and 8 bases at J, with 8 bases between. The germline V gene encodes CDR1 DFQATT and CDR2 SNEGSKA (reference sequence). In DNA, the CDR3 is TGCAGTGTTGAGTACGGCTACACCTTC. Protein product: CSVEYGYTF.

The chain uses TRBV18 and TRBJ1-2, with a tentative D call TRBD1 (6 bases). CDR1 is KGHSH and CDR2 is LQKENI in the germline V gene. V gave up 3 bases and J gave up 4 bases, with 15 bases separating them. The CDR3 covers 15 residues. The CDR3 DNA sequence: TGTGCCAGCTCACCTTTTCAGGGGAAGACCTATGGCTACACCTTC. The encoded protein is CASSPFQGKTYGYTF.

The chain employs TRBV6-5 and TRBJ1-5; D is possibly TRBD1 (5 bases). Germline V lookup: CDR1 MNHEY, CDR2 SVGAGI. CDR3 length equals 14 residues. The V end was cut by 0 bases, the J end by 5 bases, with 8 bases between. The CDR3 coding sequence is TGTGCCAGCAGTTACTCGCCAGGGTATCAGCCCCAGCATTTT. Its translation: CASSYSPGYQPQHF.

The V gene is TRBV5-6, the J gene TRBJ1-5, with D possibly TRBD1 on 5 matching bases. This CDR3 region has 14 residues. Germline assignment: CDR1 SGHDT and CDR2 YYEEEE. V shed 3 bases and J shed 5 bases, with 12 bases lying between them. CDR3 protein: CASSSDFRDQPQHF. CDR3 DNA: TGTGCCAGCAGCTCAGACTTCAGGGATCAGCCCCAGCATTTT.

The chain couples TRBV10-3 to TRBJ2-2; 13 nucleotides match TRBD2. V was pared by 3 bases and J by 1 base, with 5 bases of the junction left unmatched. This CDR3 has 18 amino acids. Germline CDR1 is ENHRY and CDR2 is SYGVKD. The CDR3 is CAISERLAGGLNTGELFF. The CDR3 DNA is TGTGCCATCAGTGAAAGACTAGCGGGAGGCCTGAACACCGGGGAGCTGTTTTTT.

The count of this clone is one. The chain employs TRBV28 and TRBJ2-1; the match to TRBD2 covers 14 bases. Germline V gene data show CDR1 as MDHEN and CDR2 as SYDVKM. Trimming removed 6 bases from V and 1 base from J; junction bases left unmatched: 5. The CDR3 length is 17 residues. DNA of the CDR3: TGTGCCAGCAGAGGACTAGCGGGGGGACTATCCTACAATGAGCAGTTCTTC. Residues: CASRGLAGGLSYNEQFF.

CDR3 coding DNA: TGTGCCAGCAGTCCCCACCGGGAGCAGTTCTTC. Protein product: CASSPHREQFF. The chain uses TRBV28 and TRBJ2-1; unclear D gene. Germline-derived CDR1 and CDR2 are MDHEN and SYDVKM. The CDR3 is made up of 11 amino acids. V lost 5 bases and J 10 bases, leaving 9 bases between the germline ends.

This chain joins TRBV5-4 and TRBJ2-7; D perhaps matches TRBD2 (5 bases). CDR1 SGHNT and CDR2 YYREEE come from the germline V gene (reference sequence). Trimming shortened V by 4 bases and J by 5 bases, and 19 bases separated the two germline ends. CDR3 length equals 15 residues. As DNA, the CDR3 is TGTGCCAGCAGCGACTCTGGACTCGTTAGCGACGAGCAGTACTTC. The encoded protein is CASSDSGLVSDEQYF. Based on the CDR3 plus reference TRBV5-4 and TRBJ2-7, the full variable domain is ETGVTQSPTHLIKTRGQQVTLRCSSQSGHNTVSWYQQALGQGPQFIFQYYREEENGRGNFPPRFSGLQFPNYSSELNVNALELDDSALYLCASSDSGLVSDEQYFGPGTRLTVT.

The gene calls are TRBV9 and TRBJ1-1; D is possibly TRBD1 (6 bases). Germline V lookup: CDR1 SGDLS, CDR2 YYNGEE. This CDR3 has 13 residues. Trimming pared 3 bases from V and 1 base from J, leaving 7 bases between. The CDR3 protein is CASSARGNTEAFF. In DNA, the CDR3 is TGTGCCAGCAGCGCCAGGGGGAACACTGAAGCTTTCTTT.

CDR3 sequence: CASSIGGSEAFF. In nucleotides, the CDR3 is TGTGCCAGTAGTATTGGAGGGAGTGAAGCTTTCTTT. The J gene is TRBJ1-1, the V gene TRBV19; D remains unclear. Germline V lookup: CDR1 LNHDA, CDR2 SQIVND (reference sequence). The CDR3 has 12 residues. V lost 3 bases and J 7 bases, leaving 9 bases between the germline ends.

The chain joins TRBV19 to TRBJ1-6; the match to TRBD1 covers 9 bases. This CDR3 contains 14 residues. The V and J ends lost 7 bases and 8 bases, in that order; junction bases with no gene match: 6. Per germline, CDR1 LNHDA and CDR2 SQIVND (reference sequence). This CDR3 reads CASTLTGGHSPLHF. The DNA for the CDR3 is TGTGCCAGTACCTTGACAGGGGGACATTCACCCCTCCACTTT.

This chain connects TRBV6-5 to TRBJ1-4, with TRBD1 identical over 7 bases. Germline trimming cut 5 bases from V and 2 bases from J; bases unmatched to any gene: 2. The CDR3 has 14 residues. Per germline, CDR1 MNHEY and CDR2 SVGAGI. The CDR3 nucleotides read TGTGCCAGCAGTAAGGACAGGACTAATGAAAAACTGTTTTTT. This gives the protein CASSKDRTNEKLFF.

The chain links TRBV15 to TRBJ2-5; TRBD1 matches at 7 bases. This CDR3 has 16 amino acids. The ends lost 0 bases at V and 5 bases at J; junction bases unmatched: 9. Germline CDR1 and CDR2: LNHNV and YYDKDF (reference sequence). The CDR3 sequence is CATSRDRVGGEETQYF. DNA for the CDR3: TGTGCCACCAGCAGAGATCGGGTAGGGGGCGAGGAGACCCAGTACTTC.

The J gene is TRBJ2-1, the V gene TRBV7-9; D might be TRBD2 (6 bases). V was cut by 4 bases and J by 10 bases, with 14 bases left in between. Germline values: CDR1 SEHNR, CDR2 FQNEAQ (reference sequence). The CDR3 sequence is 13 residues long. In nucleotides, the CDR3 is TGTGCCAGCAGCTCGGGACTCCGGGAGGAGCAGTTCTTC. Protein: CASSSGLREEQFF.

This chain uses TRBV28 with TRBJ2-1; 7 bases align to TRBD2. This CDR3 has 15 amino acids. The trim removed 1 base at V and 2 bases at J, leaving 2 bases unmatched. CDR1 and CDR2 from the germline V gene are MDHEN and SYDVKM. CDR3 sequence: CASSLSSGPYNEQFF. The DNA for the CDR3 is TGTGCCAGCAGTTTATCTAGCGGACCCTACAATGAGCAGTTCTTC.

J is TRBJ1-1 and V is TRBV29-1, with 9 nucleotides matching TRBD1. This CDR3 spans 13 amino acids. Per germline, CDR1 SQVTM and CDR2 ANQGSEA. Germline trimming cut 5 bases from V and 3 bases from J; bases unmatched to any gene: 4. As DNA, the CDR3 is TGCAGCGTTAACAGGGGGCGCGACACTGAAGCTTTCTTT. Its protein product is CSVNRGRDTEAFF.

This rearrangement joins TRBV9 to TRBJ2-2; D gene unclear. CDR1 is SGDLS and CDR2 is YYNGEE in the germline V gene. The V and J ends lost 3 bases and 4 bases respectively, with 10 bases between them. The CDR3 is 14 amino acids. The CDR3 DNA reads as TGTGCCAGCAGCGCGGAGACCGGCACCGGGGAGCTGTTTTTT. Translation: CASSAETGTGELFF.

The chain is built from TRBV27 and TRBJ2-7, with D unresolved. Between the trimmed V and J ends, which lost 2 bases and 3 bases, there was a span of 23 bases. The V gene's germline CDR1 is MNHEY and CDR2 SMNVEV (reference sequence). This CDR3 is built from 18 residues. CDR3 in DNA: TGTGCCAGCAGTTTAACTGGCCAATCCGGGTTCCAAAGCTACGAGCAGTACTTC. It translates to CASSLTGQSGFQSYEQYF.

The CDR3 bases are TGTGCCAGCAGCTCACCGGGCCAGGGGATGAACACTGAAGCTTTCTTT. This gives the protein CASSSPGQGMNTEAFF. The chain joins TRBV5-6 to TRBJ1-1, with D perhaps TRBD1 (6 bases). CDR1 is SGHDT and CDR2 is YYEEEE in the germline V gene. V shed 3 bases and J shed 0 bases, with 15 bases lying between them. The CDR3 is 16 residues long.

This clone was counted a single time. V gene TRBV6-4 combines with J gene TRBJ1-1; perhaps TRBD1 as D (5 bases). The germline V gene encodes CDR1 MRHNA and CDR2 SNTAGT. Trimming left V 4 bases short and J 1 base short, with 7 bases between. The CDR3 length is 13 residues. This chain's CDR3 is CASSVRANTEAFF. The CDR3, as DNA: TGTGCCAGCAGTGTCAGGGCGAACACTGAAGCTTTCTTT.

V gene TRBV2 combines with J gene TRBJ2-3; the D is unclear. Germline CDR1 and CDR2: SNHLY and FYNNEI. Trimming shortened V by 2 bases and J by 1 base, and 10 bases separated the two germline ends. This CDR3 comprises 15 residues. CDR3 amino acids: CASSENGSGTDTQYF. The CDR3 nucleotides read TGTGCCAGCAGTGAAAACGGGTCGGGCACAGATACGCAGTATTTT. Supplemented by reference TRBV2 and TRBJ2-3, the full variable domain reads EPEVTQTPSHQVTQMGQEVILRCVPISNHLYFYWYRQILGQKVEFLVSFYNNEISEKSEIFDDQFSVERPDGSNFTLKIRSTKLEDSAMYFCASSENGSGTDTQYFGPGTRLTVL.